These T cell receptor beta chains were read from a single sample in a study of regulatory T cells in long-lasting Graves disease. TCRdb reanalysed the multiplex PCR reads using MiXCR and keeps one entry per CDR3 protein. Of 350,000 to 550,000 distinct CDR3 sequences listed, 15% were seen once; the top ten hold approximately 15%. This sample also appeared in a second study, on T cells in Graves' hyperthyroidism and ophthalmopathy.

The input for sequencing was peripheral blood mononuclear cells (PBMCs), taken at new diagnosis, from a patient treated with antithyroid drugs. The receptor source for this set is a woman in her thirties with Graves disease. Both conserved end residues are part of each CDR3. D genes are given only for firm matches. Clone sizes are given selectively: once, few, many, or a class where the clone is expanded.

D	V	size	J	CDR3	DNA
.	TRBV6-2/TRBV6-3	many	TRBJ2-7	CASDSYEQYF	TGTGCCAGTGATTCCTACGAGCAGTACTTC
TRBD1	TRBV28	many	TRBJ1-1	CASSFSGGPGEAFF	TGTGCCAGCAGCTTCTCAGGGGGCCCGGGTGAAGCTTTCTTT
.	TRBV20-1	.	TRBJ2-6	CSAGGAGANVLTF	TGCAGTGCAGGGGGGGCGGGGGCCAACGTCCTGACTTTC
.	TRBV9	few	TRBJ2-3	CASSAAGLSRDYTDTQYF	TGTGCCAGCAGCGCTGCGGGTCTTAGTCGAGACTACACAGATACGCAGTATTTT
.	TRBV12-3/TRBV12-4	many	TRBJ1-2	CASSSPNGQLGYGYTF	TGTGCCAGCAGTTCCCCGAACGGACAGCTGGGCTATGGCTACACCTTC
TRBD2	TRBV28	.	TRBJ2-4	CGSSAGGGVPIAKNIQYF	TGTGGCAGCAGTGCGGGGGGGGGGGTCCCAATAGCCAAAAACATTCAGTACTTC
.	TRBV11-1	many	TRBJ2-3	CASSFDSMTDTQYF	TGTGCCAGCAGCTTCGACAGCATGACAGATACGCAGTATTTT
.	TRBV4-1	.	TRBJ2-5	CASSQENSLETQYF	TGCGCCAGCAGCCAAGAGAACTCCTTAGAGACCCAGTACTTC
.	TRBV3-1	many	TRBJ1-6	CASSPSIGVASPLHF	TGTGCCAGCAGCCCCTCCATAGGGGTAGCTTCACCCCTCCACTTT
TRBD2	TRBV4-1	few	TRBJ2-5	CASSQVSGTRLLQAF	TGCGCCAGCAGCCAAGTTTCCGGGACTAGACTCCTCCAAGCCTTC
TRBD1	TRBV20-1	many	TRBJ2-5	CSANSGGWETQYF	TGCAGTGCTAATTCAGGGGGATGGGAGACCCAGTACTTC
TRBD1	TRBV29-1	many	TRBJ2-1	CSVEAGQGVSWNEQFF	TGCAGCGTTGAAGCCGGACAGGGGGTTTCTTGGAATGAGCAGTTCTTC
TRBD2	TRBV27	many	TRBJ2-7	CASRGGRPGLAGPSYEQYF	TGTGCCAGCAGAGGAGGTCGACCGGGACTAGCGGGCCCCTCCTACGAGCAGTACTTC
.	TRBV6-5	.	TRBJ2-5	CASSYTGQTGAQTQYF	TGTGCCAGCAGTTATACCGGTCAAACGGGAGCACAGACCCAGTACTTC
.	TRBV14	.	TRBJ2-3	CASSQVATMEASTDTQYF	TGTGCCAGCAGCCAAGTTGCCACGATGGAGGCTAGCACAGATACGCAGTATTTT
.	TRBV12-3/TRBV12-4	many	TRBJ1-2	CASSFWGYQHTF	TGTGCCAGCAGTTTTTGGGGGTACCAACACACCTTC
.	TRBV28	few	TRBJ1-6	CASSVTIGGRSPLHF	TGTGCCAGCAGTGTAACGATAGGGGGAAGGTCACCCCTCCACTTT
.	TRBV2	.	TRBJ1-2	CASSDGQPPGYTF	TGTGCCAGCAGTGATGGTCAACCCCCCGGCTACACCTTC
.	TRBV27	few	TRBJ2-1	CASSSWGRKNEQFF	TGTGCCAGCAGTTCTTGGGGGAGGAAGAATGAGCAGTTCTTC